What follows is one T cell receptor (beta chain) and its context. This table comes from immunoSEQ multiplex PCR, and its TCRdb copy is limited to in-frame clones, with some not included. The table records a few hundred thousand clones, about 90% of them present only once. From germline, CDR1 is SGHRS and CDR2 YFSETQ. The V gene lost 2 bases and the J gene lost 7 bases, with 18 bases spanning the gap. CDR3 length: 15 amino acids. This sample is drawn from a study of blood T cell repertoires in COVID-19. The chain recombines TRBV5-1 with TRBJ1-2, with D tentatively TRBD1 (5 bases). Sample: peripheral blood. The origin of this receptor is a woman aged 25 to 39 with COVID-19, enrolled during active disease. The chain's CDR3 is CASSFFLGGQGGYTF. The CDR3 DNA is TGCGCCAGCAGCTTTTTCCTTGGCGGTCAGGGTGGCTACACCTTC.